Below are 31 T cell receptor beta chains sequenced from a single sample in a study of neurological immune-mediated disorders. TCRdb analysed the 5' RACE reads with MiXCR anew, one entry per CDR3 protein. The repertoire consists of some 18,000 distinct CDR3 sequences, with about 7.5% occurring once and the leading ten covering less than 20%. The sample taken for sequencing was CD8+ T cells from blood. The origin of the receptors is a woman under 40 with HTLV-1-associated myelopathy (HAM/TSP).

The sample holds many counts of this clonotype. The CDR3 coding sequence is TGTGCCAGCAGTCGGTCATCCGGGGCGGACACTGAAGCTTTCTTT. Residues: CASSRSSGADTEAFF. V gene TRBV12-3 or TRBV12-4 combines with J gene TRBJ1-1, with D maybe TRBD1 (5 bases). Deletions cut 5 bases from V and 3 bases from J, with 16 bases between. The CDR3 is made up of 15 amino acids.

This clonotype is medium-sized in the sample. The chain joins TRBV20-1 to TRBJ2-1, with TRBD2 as a possible D gene (5 bases). This CDR3 is built from 14 residues. Germline V gene sequence: CDR1 DFQATT, CDR2 SNEGSKA (reference sequence). V lost 1 base to trimming and J lost 5 bases, with 12 bases between them. The CDR3 coding sequence is TGCAGTGCTAGAGGGCTAGCTGACCACAATGAGCAGTTCTTC. It translates to CSARGLADHNEQFF.

This clonotype showed up many times. This chain connects TRBV6-5 to TRBJ1-1; TRBD1 aligns across 8 bases. The junction had 9 bases not matched to a gene; V was cut back by 6 bases and J by 3 bases. The germline gives CDR1 MNHEY, CDR2 SVGAGI. CDR3 length: 15 amino acids. DNA for the CDR3: TGTGCCAGCAGATTAGGACAGGGAGGGCACACTGAAGCTTTCTTT. Protein: CASRLGQGGHTEAFF.

This clonotype was seen many times. The chain links TRBV7-9 to TRBJ1-6; D is unclear. The CDR3 runs 18 residues. Between the trimmed V and J ends, which lost 1 base and 1 base, there was a span of 14 bases. Germline values: CDR1 SEHNR, CDR2 FQNEAQ (reference sequence). In nucleotides, the CDR3 is TGTGCCAGCAGCTTAGACCCCCAACGGGCATCCTATAATTCACCCCTCCACTTT. Its protein is CASSLDPQRASYNSPLHF.

This clonotype was observed many times. The chain combines TRBV6-2 or TRBV6-3 with TRBJ1-1; possible D gene TRBD1, 6 bases. Trimming removed 2 bases at V and 0 bases at J, with 13 bases between. Germline lookup yields CDR1 MNHEY and CDR2 SVGEGT. The length of the CDR3 is 16 residues. CDR3 in DNA: TGTGCCAGCAGTTACACAGGGCTCCCTATGAACACTGAAGCTTTCTTT. Its translation: CASSYTGLPMNTEAFF.

With regard to this clonotype: One junction end disagrees with the germline gene, perhaps due to a read error. The gene calls are TRBV7-9 and TRBJ1-6; 9 bases line up with TRBD1. Germline values: CDR1 SEHNR, CDR2 FQNEAQ (reference sequence). The CDR3 sequence is 14 residues long. CDR3 DNA: TGTGCCAGCAGCTGGGACAGGGAAGGCTCACCCATCCACTTT. It translates to CASSWDREGSPIHF.

Many counts were recorded for this clonotype. The chain links TRBV6-1 to TRBJ2-1; 11 nucleotides agree with TRBD2. CDR3 size: 19 residues. Per the germline V gene, CDR1 is MNHNS and CDR2 is SASEGT. With V trimmed by 1 base and J by 1 base, 9 bases remained unmatched. Here the CDR3 DNA reads TGTGCCAGCAGTGAAGGGGAGGGTTTAGCGGGGGGGTCCTACAATGAGCAGTTCTTC. The encoded protein is CASSEGEGLAGGSYNEQFF.

This clonotype occurred many times. The V call is TRBV18, the J call TRBJ2-1, with 8 bases aligning to TRBD2. V was clipped by 0 bases and J by 6 bases; unmatched bases: 7. CDR3 length equals 16 residues. The germline V gene has CDR1 KGHSH and CDR2 LQKENI. In DNA, the CDR3 is TGTGCCAGCTCACCACCCGGGACTAGGGAGGGCAATGAGCAGTTCTTC. Its protein product is CASSPPGTREGNEQFF.

Ten or more counts support this clonotype. The chain employs TRBV5-1 and TRBJ2-7, with a possible D match to TRBD2 (6 bases). CDR3 length equals 13 residues. CDR1 is SGHRS and CDR2 is YFSETQ in the germline V gene. V was cut by 3 bases and J by 3 bases, with 10 bases left in between. This CDR3 is CASSWTGVYEQYF. In nucleotides, the CDR3 is TGCGCCAGCAGCTGGACGGGGGTCTACGAGCAGTACTTC.

Of note for this clonotype: A read error may be the cause here, since a much bigger clone is one base away. The V call is TRBV7-9, the J call TRBJ2-1, with D unclear. Germline V gene lookup returns CDR1 SEHNR and CDR2 FQNEAQ (reference sequence). Trimming took off 9 bases at V and 7 bases at J, with 13 bases between the two ends. The CDR3 loop spans 12 amino acids. CDR3 loop: CARSKARNEQFF. The DNA for the CDR3 is TGTGCCAGAAGCAAGGCAAGAAATGAGCAGTTCTTC.

The table lists this clonotype with many counts. CDR3 amino acids: CASSLREGGLLNGYTF. The CDR3 nucleotides read TGCGCCAGCAGCTTGCGAGAGGGCGGACTCTTGAATGGCTACACCTTC. The gene calls are TRBV5-1 and TRBJ1-2; D is unresolved. The CDR3 covers 16 residues. Germline lookup yields CDR1 SGHRS and CDR2 YFSETQ. Trimming took off 1 base at V and 6 bases at J, with 19 bases between the two ends.

This clonotype was seen at least ten times. The rearrangement links TRBV20-1 to TRBJ2-7; D is ambiguous. The germline gives CDR1 DFQATT, CDR2 SNEGSKA (reference sequence). The V and J ends lost 0 bases and 0 bases respectively, with 9 bases between them. This CDR3 has 14 residues. CDR3 sequence: CSARDPILSYEQYF. The CDR3 DNA reads TGCAGTGCTAGAGATCCCATCCTCTCCTACGAGCAGTACTTC.

In its sample, this clonotype was seen many times. The chain has TRBV5-1 and TRBJ1-1; no reliable D call. Deletions cut 3 bases from V and 8 bases from J, with 20 bases between. The CDR3 is made up of 15 amino acids. Germline CDR1 reads SGHRS; CDR2 reads YFSETQ. CDR3 DNA: TGCGCCAGCAGCTACTTAGGGAGGACGGTGGAAGAAGCTTTCTTT. Its translation is CASSYLGRTVEEAFF.

This clonotype has a count of ten or more. The chain carries TRBV30 and TRBJ2-7, with D perhaps being TRBD1 or TRBD2 (8 bases each). V lost 1 base and J 5 bases, leaving 27 bases between the germline ends. CDR3 length equals 18 residues. Germline V CDR1 and CDR2: GTSNPN, SVGIG (reference sequence). The CDR3 sequence is CAWSDGQGPGTSTHEQYF. In DNA form, the CDR3 reads TGTGCCTGGAGTGATGGACAGGGCCCCGGGACTAGTACCCACGAGCAGTACTTC.

This clonotype has at least ten counts. The rearrangement uses TRBV27 and TRBJ2-2; unclear D gene. V lost 6 bases and J 1 base, leaving 6 bases between the germline ends. CDR3 length: 13 amino acids. CDR1 and CDR2 from the germline V gene are MNHEY and SMNVEV (reference sequence). The CDR3 loop is CASSQGNTGELFF. The CDR3 bases are TGTGCCAGCAGCCAAGGGAACACCGGGGAGCTGTTTTTT.

This clonotype is medium-sized within its sample. V is TRBV6-4 and J is TRBJ2-3; 8 bases fit TRBD2. The trim removed 0 bases at V and 1 base at J, leaving 6 bases unmatched. The germline gives CDR1 MRHNA, CDR2 SNTAGT. CDR3 length: 17 residues. The CDR3 DNA reads TGTGCCAGCAGTGACTCCACAGCGGGGGCTGGCACAGATACGCAGTATTTT. Translated: CASSDSTAGAGTDTQYF.

This clonotype has ten or more counts. This sequence joins TRBV3-1 and TRBJ1-1; D ambiguous. This CDR3 comprises 16 residues. Trimming shortened V by 0 bases and J by 2 bases, and 13 bases separated the two germline ends. Germline V gene lookup returns CDR1 LGHDT and CDR2 YNNKEL (reference sequence). The chain's CDR3 is CASSQELGLTNTEAFF. CDR3 coding DNA: TGTGCCAGCAGCCAAGAACTCGGCCTGACAAACACTGAAGCTTTCTTT.

This clonotype was observed many times. The rearrangement uses TRBV5-6 and TRBJ2-2, with D unresolved. V lost 0 bases and J lost 2, with 8 bases in between. The CDR3 covers 15 residues. Germline V CDR1 and CDR2: SGHDT, YYEEEE. CDR3 sequence reads: CASSLEGRNTGELFF. Written as DNA, the CDR3 is TGTGCCAGCAGCTTGGAGGGTAGAAACACCGGGGAGCTGTTTTTT.

This clonotype has a count of ten or more. This CDR3 is CASSQEVAGGASDTEAFF. The CDR3 DNA is TGTGCCAGCAGCCAAGAGGTAGCAGGGGGCGCTTCGGACACTGAAGCTTTCTTT. The chain joins TRBV4-2 to TRBJ1-1, with 8 bases aligning to TRBD1. This CDR3 comprises 18 residues. The junction had 12 bases not matched to a gene; V was cut back by 0 bases and J by 3 bases. The germline V gene encodes CDR1 LGHNA and CDR2 YNFKEQ.

On this clonotype: A much larger clone lies one base from this, so it may be a read error. V gene TRBV12-5 combines with J gene TRBJ2-3, with 9 bases matching TRBD1. The trim removed 6 bases at V and 3 bases at J, leaving 16 bases unmatched. This CDR3 is built from 18 residues. The germline V gene encodes CDR1 LGHNT and CDR2 FRNRAP. CDR3 DNA: TGTGCTAGTGGCCTCGGGACAGGGCTTATGATAGATACAGATACGCAGTATTTT. This codes for CASGLGTGLMIDTDTQYF. Variable domain in full (rest from reference TRBV12-5 and TRBJ2-3): DARVTQTPRHKVTEMGQEVTMRCQPILGHNTVFWYRQTMMQGLELLAYFRNRAPLDDSGMPKDRFSAEMPDATLATLKIQPSEPRDSAVYFCASGLGTGLMIDTDTQYFGPGTRLTVL.

This clonotype was observed at least ten times. This chain uses TRBV10-3 with TRBJ1-1; D gene ambiguous. V lost 5 bases, J lost 1 base, and 2 bases lay in between. Germline lookup yields CDR1 ENHRY and CDR2 SYGVKD. The CDR3 contains 11 residues. CDR3: CAISTNTEAFF. In DNA form, the CDR3 reads TGTGCCATCAGTACGAACACTGAAGCTTTCTTT.

This clonotype was seen many times. The rearrangement uses TRBV27 and TRBJ1-1, with 9 bases that match TRBD1. The CDR3 totals 15 residues. Germline values: CDR1 MNHEY, CDR2 SMNVEV (reference sequence). J lost 5 bases, V lost 5 bases, and 9 bases had no gene match. The CDR3 DNA sequence: TGTGCCAGCAGTCTCCGATGGGACAGGGTGACTGAAGCTTTCTTT. Protein: CASSLRWDRVTEAFF.

In this sample, this clonotype turned up many times. The DNA of the CDR3 is TGTGCCAGCAGCGTTACTAGCGGGGGGGCCGGGGAGCTGTTTTTT. Its protein is CASSVTSGGAGELFF. V and J are TRBV9 and TRBJ2-2, with 13 bases lining up with TRBD2. The junction had 1 base not matched to a gene; V was cut back by 2 bases and J by 6 bases. The germline CDR1 and CDR2 sequences are SGDLS and YYNGEE. There are 15 residues in the CDR3.

This clonotype showed up many times. This chain uses TRBV27 with TRBJ1-4; a possible D gene is TRBD1 (6 bases). CDR1 is MNHEY and CDR2 is SMNVEV in the germline V gene (reference sequence). The CDR3 sequence is 17 residues long. Trimming took 5 bases from V and 0 from J, leaving 16 bases between them. CDR3: CASSPDWDTATNEKLFF. The CDR3 coding sequence is TGTGCCAGCAGTCCAGACTGGGACACCGCAACTAATGAAAAACTGTTTTTT. Full variable domain (rest looked up from reference TRBV27 and TRBJ1-4): EAQVTQNPRYLITVTGKKLTVTCSQNMNHEYMSWYRQDPGLGLRQIYYSMNVEVTDKGDVPEGYKVSRKEKRNFPLILESPSPNQTSLYFCASSPDWDTATNEKLFFGSGTQLSVL.

Remarks on this clonotype: A read error may explain this, as a much larger clone is one base away. This chain links TRBV7-9 with TRBJ2-3; D unclear. This CDR3 contains 14 residues. The germline V gene has CDR1 SEHNR and CDR2 FQNEAQ (reference sequence). Trimming left V 6 bases short and J 0 bases short, with 10 bases between. CDR3 nucleotide sequence: TGTGCCAGCAGTTGCCCCTCTAGCACAGATACGCAGTATTTT. It yields the protein CASSCPSSTDTQYF.

In its sample, this clonotype was seen many times. The V and J genes are TRBV20-1 and TRBJ2-2; D may be TRBD1 (6 bases). This CDR3 contains 12 residues. V gave up 0 bases and J gave up 8 bases, with 7 bases separating them. Germline CDR1 and CDR2: DFQATT and SNEGSKA (reference sequence). The DNA for the CDR3 is TGCAGTGCTAGAGAAGGGGGTGGGGAGCTGTTTTTT. Its protein is CSAREGGGELFF.

This clonotype was seen many times. The chain links TRBV7-2 to TRBJ2-1; D ambiguous. Trimming left V 6 bases short and J 1 base short, with 13 bases between. Germline CDR1 SGHTA, CDR2 FQGNSA. The CDR3 length is 15 residues. CDR3 protein: CASRPDFRSYNEQFF. The CDR3 DNA reads TGTGCCAGCAGGCCTGATTTTAGGTCCTACAATGAGCAGTTCTTC. Looking up the rest from reference TRBV7-2 and TRBJ2-1 gives the full variable domain: GAGVSQSPSNKVTEKGKDVELRCDPISGHTALYWYRQSLGQGLEFLIYFQGNSAPDKSGLPSDRFSAERTGGSVSTLTIQRTQQEDSAVYLCASRPDFRSYNEQFFGPGTRLTVL.

This clonotype was found many times. The CDR3 DNA is TGTGCCAGCAGCCCCCCCCCCGCAGGGGGCGATGAGACCCAGTACTTC. As protein: CASSPPPAGGDETQYF. The rearrangement uses TRBV5-6 and TRBJ2-5; 8 bases map to TRBD1. J was trimmed by 5 bases and V by 4 bases; bases with no gene match: 13. This CDR3 comprises 16 residues. Germline V lookup: CDR1 SGHDT, CDR2 YYEEEE.

This clonotype is a singleton in its sample. The DNA is left out, because the CDR3 cannot be placed on it with certainty; the CDR3 is given as TCRdb lists it. The gene calls are TRBV7-3 and TRBJ1-2. 20 amino acids form the CDR3, both terminal residues included. Germline-derived CDR1 and CDR2 are SGHTA and FQGTGA. The CDR3 region is CASSFYICSAREIVSYGYTF.

Many counts were recorded for this clonotype. The genes are TRBV2 and TRBJ2-2; TRBD2 matches 10 bases. The CDR3 extends over 14 amino acids. J lost 10 bases, V lost 8 bases, and 10 bases had no gene match. The germline V gene encodes CDR1 SNHLY and CDR2 FYNNEI. The CDR3 sequence: CASEERGGFKELFF. Written as DNA, the CDR3 is TGTGCCAGCGAGGAGCGGGGGGGCTTTAAGGAGCTGTTTTTT. The full variable domain, its missing parts supplied by reference TRBV2 and TRBJ2-2, is EPEVTQTPSHQVTQMGQEVILRCVPISNHLYFYWYRQILGQKVEFLVSFYNNEISEKSEIFDDQFSVERPDGSNFTLKIRSTKLEDSAMYFCASEERGGFKELFFGEGSRLTVL.

The chain couples TRBV7-8 to TRBJ2-1, with no clear D. V gave up 5 bases and J gave up 10 bases, with 15 bases separating them. The CDR3 loop spans 13 amino acids. CDR1 and CDR2 (germline): SGHVS, FQNEAQ. Written as DNA, the CDR3 is TGTGCCAGCAGCACAAGAATGGCAAGCGAGCAGTTCTTC. This translates into CASSTRMASEQFF.